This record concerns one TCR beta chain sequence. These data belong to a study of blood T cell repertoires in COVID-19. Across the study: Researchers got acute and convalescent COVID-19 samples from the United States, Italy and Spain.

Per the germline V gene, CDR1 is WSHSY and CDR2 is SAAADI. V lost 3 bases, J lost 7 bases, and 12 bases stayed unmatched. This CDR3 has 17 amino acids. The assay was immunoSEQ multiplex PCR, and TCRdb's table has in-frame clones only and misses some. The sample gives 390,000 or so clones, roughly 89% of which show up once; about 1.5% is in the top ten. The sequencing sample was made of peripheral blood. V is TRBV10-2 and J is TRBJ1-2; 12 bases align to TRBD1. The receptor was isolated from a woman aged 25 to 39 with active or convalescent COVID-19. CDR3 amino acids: CASSDRGTGGDGGGYTF. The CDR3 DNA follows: TGCGCCAGCAGTGACCGAGGGACAGGGGGCGATGGGGGTGGCTACACCTTC.